A single sample is the source of the 22 T cell receptor beta chains below, sequenced in a study of cytomegalovirus exposure and HLA in healthy donors. The PCR was carried out with 60 Vbeta primers and 13 Jbeta primers. The protocol was immunoSEQ multiplex PCR, while the TCRdb copy is restricted to in-frame clones and leaves out a portion. In the table there are about 130,000 clones, more than 70% of which are singletons. The sample was PBMCs. These receptors were taken from a man aged 25 to 45 in good health and CMV-seronegative.

The chain couples TRBV7-2 to TRBJ2-1; D is possibly TRBD2 (7 bases). CDR1 and CDR2 from the germline V gene are SGHTA and FQGNSA. The V gene lost 1 base and the J gene lost 4 bases, with 11 bases spanning the gap. This CDR3 is built from 15 residues. CDR3 DNA sequence: TGTGCCAGCAGCTTAGGGGGGGGGCCTTACAATGAGCAGTTCTTC. Translation: CASSLGGGPYNEQFF. Full variable domain (rest looked up from reference TRBV7-2 and TRBJ2-1): GAGVSQSPSNKVTEKGKDVELRCDPISGHTALYWYRQSLGQGLEFLIYFQGNSAPDKSGLPSDRFSAERTGGSVSTLTIQRTQQEDSAVYLCASSLGGGPYNEQFFGPGTRLTVL.

A note on this clone: Within the sample, other DNA sequences also encode this same CDR3. The rearrangement uses TRBV7-3 and TRBJ1-1; D is possibly TRBD1 (5 bases). Trimming stripped 0 bases from V and 5 bases from J, with 10 bases between. Germline lookup yields CDR1 SGHTA and CDR2 FQGTGA. The CDR3 runs to 14 residues. CDR3 loop: CASSLTGGDTEAFF. The CDR3, as DNA: TGTGCCAGCAGCTTAACGGGGGGGGATACTGAAGCTTTCTTT.

The CDR3 protein is CATSDRGLGVNQPQHF. In DNA form, the CDR3 reads TGTGCCACCAGCGATCGGGGTTTGGGAGTCAATCAGCCCCAGCATTTT. The chain joins TRBV15 to TRBJ1-5, with D uncertain. CDR1 and CDR2 (germline): LNHNV, YYDKDF (reference sequence). This CDR3 spans 16 amino acids. V lost 5 bases and J 3 bases, leaving 17 bases between the germline ends.

This chain links TRBV18 with TRBJ1-3; 7 nucleotides line up with TRBD1. The V gene's germline CDR1 is KGHSH and CDR2 LQKENI. V gave up 3 bases and J gave up 3 bases; unmatched junction bases: 14. The CDR3 consists of 18 residues. This CDR3 is CASSPGQSPLAYGNTIYF. The CDR3 DNA reads TGTGCCAGCTCACCGGGACAGAGTCCCCTTGCTTATGGAAACACCATATATTTT.

Details on this clone: The sample contains more than one DNA sequence encoding this CDR3. J is TRBJ2-7 and V is TRBV5-1, with a possible D match to TRBD1 (6 bases). The CDR3 is made up of 13 amino acids. CDR1 is SGHRS, CDR2 YFSETQ, per germline. Trimming left V 5 bases short and J 4 bases short, with 13 bases between. CDR3: CASSLQGSYEQYF. CDR3 DNA sequence: TGCGCCAGCAGTCTCCAGGGGAGTTACGAGCAGTACTTC.

V usage is TRBV5-1 and J usage is TRBJ2-7; D gene uncertain. V lost 9 bases, J lost 2 bases, and 9 bases lay in between. Germline V gene data show CDR1 as SGHRS and CDR2 as YFSETQ. The CDR3 contains 11 residues. The CDR3 DNA reads TGCGCCACCACTACCCCCTACGAGCAGTACTTC. Encoded protein: CATTTPYEQYF.

This sequence joins TRBV30 and TRBJ2-7; TRBD1 is a possible D gene (5 bases). The CDR3 totals 13 residues. Trimming took off 5 bases at V and 4 bases at J, with 15 bases between the two ends. In germline, CDR1 is GTSNPN, CDR2 SVGIG (reference sequence). As DNA, the CDR3 is TGTGCCTGGGGCCCCCGACAGCTTTACGAGCAGTACTTC. Protein sequence: CAWGPRQLYEQYF.

In this sample, this clone turned up once. J is TRBJ1-1 and V is TRBV5-1; D call uncertain. Trimming cost V 4 bases and J 2 bases, with 12 bases left between them. Germline values: CDR1 SGHRS, CDR2 YFSETQ. CDR3 size: 14 residues. The DNA for the CDR3 is TGCGCCAGCAGCCTAGTAAGGAGCAACACTGAAGCTTTCTTT. Translation gives CASSLVRSNTEAFF.

The CDR3: CASSRRGQFETQYF. For the CDR3, the DNA is TGTGCCAGCAGCCGCAGGGGGCAGTTTGAGACCCAGTACTTC. V usage is TRBV6-1 and J usage is TRBJ2-5; the match to TRBD1 covers 8 bases. V trimming: 6 bases; J trimming: 5 bases; junction bases outside the gene matches: 8. Germline CDR1 MNHNS, CDR2 SASEGT. This CDR3 region has 14 residues.

The rearrangement links TRBV19 to TRBJ1-3, with a tentative D call TRBD1 (6 bases). Trimming cost V 6 bases and J 0 bases, with 12 bases left between them. In germline, CDR1 is LNHDA, CDR2 SQIVND (reference sequence). This CDR3 is 15 amino acids long. The DNA of the CDR3 is TGTGCCAGTAGCCCAACAGGGAACTCTGGAAACACCATATATTTT. Translated, it gives CASSPTGNSGNTIYF. Using reference TRBV19 and TRBJ1-3 for the parts outside the CDR3, the full variable domain is DGGITQSPKYLFRKEGQNVTLSCEQNLNHDAMYWYRQDPGQGLRLIYYSQIVNDFQKGDIAEGYSVSREKKESFPLTVTSAQKNPTAFYLCASSPTGNSGNTIYFGEGSWLTVV.

The V gene is TRBV15, the J gene TRBJ2-3, with TRBD2 matching over 9 bases. The CDR3 extends over 16 amino acids. Germline V gene lookup returns CDR1 LNHNV and CDR2 YYDKDF (reference sequence). The V and J ends lost 1 base and 4 bases, in that order; junction bases with no gene match: 6. The CDR3 here is CATSRVGLAGPDTQYF. In nucleotides, the CDR3 is TGTGCCACCAGCAGAGTAGGGCTAGCGGGACCAGATACGCAGTATTTT.

This sequence joins TRBV19 and TRBJ2-1; possible D gene TRBD2, 7 bases. V lost 6 bases, J lost 6 bases, and 18 bases lay in between. The germline CDR1 and CDR2 sequences are LNHDA and SQIVND (reference sequence). The CDR3 length is 15 residues. The CDR3 region has the DNA TGTGCCAGTAGATCGTCGGGGGGCGGGTTCAATGAGCAGTTCTTC. Amino acid sequence: CASRSSGGGFNEQFF.

This clone was seen a few times. The V and J genes are TRBV19 and TRBJ2-7; D remains unclear. From germline, CDR1 is LNHDA and CDR2 SQIVND (reference sequence). The CDR3 is 14 residues long. V dropped 3 bases and J dropped 4 bases, with 13 bases sitting between them. The CDR3 DNA reads as TGTGCCAGTAGTATTGGGCAGGCCAATTACGAGCAGTACTTC. Protein: CASSIGQANYEQYF.

This rearrangement joins TRBV13 to TRBJ2-1; 7 nucleotides match TRBD1. The CDR3 totals 15 residues. CDR1 is PRHDT, CDR2 FYEKMQ, per germline (reference sequence). V was pared by 5 bases and J by 0 bases, with 4 bases of the junction left unmatched. CDR3 in amino acids: CASSPDRSSYNEQFF. The DNA of the CDR3 is TGTGCCAGCAGCCCGGACAGGAGCTCCTACAATGAGCAGTTCTTC.

The chain links TRBV4-2 to TRBJ1-3; D unresolved. V lost 1 base, J lost 1 base, and 14 bases lay in between. Germline V gene lookup returns CDR1 LGHNA and CDR2 YNFKEQ. The CDR3 runs 17 residues. This chain's CDR3 is CASSQVTGMGSGNTIYF. The CDR3 DNA reads TGTGCCAGCAGCCAAGTTACCGGGATGGGGTCTGGAAACACCATATATTTT.

The chain joins TRBV6-1 to TRBJ1-1; D gene ambiguous. The CDR3 is 14 amino acids. V was cut by 3 bases and J by 0 bases, with 8 bases left in between. Germline CDR1 and CDR2: MNHNS and SASEGT. DNA of the CDR3: TGTGCCAGCAGTGAGCCAGCGATGAACACTGAAGCTTTCTTT. Its protein product is CASSEPAMNTEAFF.

This clone was picked up one time. This chain uses TRBV5-1 with TRBJ2-3, with TRBD1 identical over 11 bases. Germline CDR1 SGHRS, CDR2 YFSETQ. The CDR3 is 14 amino acids. V lost 5 bases, J lost 3 bases, and 2 bases stayed unmatched. The CDR3 region is CASSGTGGTDTQYF. The CDR3 region has the DNA TGCGCCAGCAGTGGGACAGGGGGTACAGATACGCAGTATTTT.

This sequence joins TRBV13 and TRBJ2-5; unclear D gene. Trimming took off 0 bases at V and 5 bases at J, with 7 bases between the two ends. The length of the CDR3 is 13 residues. Per the germline V gene, CDR1 is PRHDT and CDR2 is FYEKMQ (reference sequence). The CDR3 loop reads CASSLGGLETQYF. In DNA, the CDR3 is TGTGCCAGCAGCTTAGGGGGCTTGGAGACCCAGTACTTC. The full variable domain, its missing parts supplied by reference TRBV13 and TRBJ2-5, is AAGVIQSPRHLIKEKRETATLKCYPIPRHDTVYWYQQGPGQDPQFLISFYEKMQSDKGSIPDRFSAQQFSDYHSELNMSSLELGDSALYFCASSLGGLETQYFGPGTRLLVL.

J is TRBJ1-1 and V is TRBV7-2; 7 bases fit TRBD1. Germline V gene lookup returns CDR1 SGHTA and CDR2 FQGNSA. The J segment lost 0 bases and the V segment lost 5 bases, leaving 3 bases of the junction unmatched. The CDR3 spans 14 residues. The CDR3 loop is CASSDDRVNTEAFF. CDR3 coding DNA: TGTGCCAGCAGCGACGACAGGGTGAACACTGAAGCTTTCTTT.

This rearrangement joins TRBV11-2 to TRBJ2-7, with 7 bases aligning to TRBD2. This CDR3 spans 15 amino acids. Germline lookup yields CDR1 SGHAT and CDR2 FQNNGV. V lost 5 bases and J lost 3; bases outside the gene matches: 10. The CDR3 region has the DNA TGTGCCAGCAGCCCCGCTACGGGGGGATTCTACGAGCAGTACTTC. The encoded protein is CASSPATGGFYEQYF.

This clone has just one count. This chain connects TRBV7-8 to TRBJ2-5, with a weak D call TRBD1 (6 bases). CDR1 is SGHVS, CDR2 FQNEAQ, per germline. The CDR3 loop spans 17 amino acids. The V and J ends lost 6 bases and 5 bases respectively, with 25 bases between them. The CDR3 loop is CASSSHSLLGARETQYF. DNA of the CDR3: TGTGCCAGCAGTTCTCATAGCCTACTGGGGGCTCGGGAGACCCAGTACTTC.

This clone was found a few times. The rearrangement joins TRBV19 to TRBJ2-5; TRBD2 agrees at 8 bases. This CDR3 comprises 13 residues. Trimming at V came to 7 bases and at J to 2 bases, leaving 3 bases not matched to a gene. Germline values: CDR1 LNHDA, CDR2 SQIVND (reference sequence). In DNA form, the CDR3 reads TGTGCCAGTACCTCGGGGGGGCAAGAGACCCAGTACTTC. Translation: CASTSGGQETQYF.